Listed below are T cell receptor beta chains from one sample, sequenced in a study of blood T cell repertoires in COVID-19. The protocol was immunoSEQ multiplex PCR, while the TCRdb copy is restricted to in-frame clones and leaves out a portion. The sample shows around 260,000 clones, about 83% of them seen only once. Sequencing was carried out using peripheral blood. These receptors were collected from a woman in her forties or fifties who had recovered from COVID-19. Each CDR3 is given with its conserved first and last residue. A D gene is named only where the DNA matches it firmly. The listing skips clone size in some rows; elsewhere it reads once, few, many or a size class.

D gene	V gene	J gene	clone size	CDR3 protein	CDR3 DNA
TRBD1	TRBV5-4	TRBJ2-7	once	CASSLIDRVSYEQYF	TGTGCCAGCAGCCTCATCGACAGGGTCTCCTACGAGCAGTACTTC
TRBD1	TRBV5-4	TRBJ2-7	-	CASSQTGGSYEQYF	TGTGCCAGCAGCCAAACAGGGGGTTCCTACGAGCAGTACTTC
-	TRBV27	TRBJ1-5	-	CASSPQRGFQPQHF	TGTGCCAGCAGCCCCCAGCGGGGATTTCAGCCCCAGCATTTT
TRBD1	TRBV18	TRBJ2-7	few	CASSPRGQGSSYEQYF	TGTGCCAGCTCACCAAGGGGACAGGGCTCCTCCTACGAGCAGTACTTC
-	TRBV28	TRBJ1-3	-	CASSPDGVFGNTIYF	TGTGCCAGCAGTCCCGACGGGGTTTTCGGAAACACCATATATTTT
TRBD2	TRBV6-2/TRBV6-3	TRBJ2-2	-	CASSYPRQGSGRTAGTGELFF	TGTGCCAGCAGTTACCCTCGTCAGGGTAGCGGGAGAACCGCGGGCACCGGGGAGCTGTTTTTT
-	TRBV20-1	TRBJ2-3	-	CSASPPPWGQGTDTQYF	TGCAGTGCTAGTCCCCCTCCTTGGGGCCAGGGCACAGATACGCAGTATTTT
-	TRBV10-3	TRBJ1-3	-	CAISESVGATGNTIYF	TGTGCCATCAGTGAGTCGGTGGGGGCCACTGGAAACACCATATATTTT
TRBD1	TRBV11-1	TRBJ2-7	-	CASSFTGDEQYF	TGTGCCAGCAGCTTTACAGGGGACGAGCAGTACTTC
-	TRBV6-5	TRBJ1-6	-	CASSYAQTGWDSPLHF	TGTGCCAGCAGTTACGCCCAGACAGGTTGGGATTCACCCCTCCACTTT
TRBD2	TRBV6-1	TRBJ2-7	-	CASSGGSGARF	TGTGCCAGCTCGGGTGGGAGCGGGGCCCGCTTC
-	TRBV13	TRBJ1-1	-	CASSSGSAEAFF	TGTGCCAGCAGCTCAGGGAGCGCTGAAGCTTTCTTT
-	TRBV2	TRBJ1-1	-	CASKVRVGEAFF	TGTGCCAGCAAGGTCAGGGTGGGTGAAGCTTTCTTT
TRBD2	TRBV28	TRBJ2-3	-	CASSKPGLATPTQYF	TGTGCCAGCAGTAAACCGGGACTAGCAACTCCTACGCAGTATTTT
-	TRBV19	TRBJ1-1	once	CASSIGRGNTEAFF	TGTGCCAGTAGTATAGGGCGGGGGAACACTGAAGCTTTCTTT
TRBD1	TRBV28	TRBJ1-2	-	CATVPGQEYGYTF	TGTGCCACAGTCCCGGGACAGGAGTATGGCTACACCTTC
-	TRBV5-5	TRBJ1-5	-	CASSFTGGSNQPQHF	TGTGCCAGCAGCTTTACAGGTGGAAGCAATCAGCCCCAGCATTTT
-	TRBV5-1	TRBJ1-1	-	CASSLDGITESYSMNTEAFF	TGCGCCAGCAGCCTCGACGGGATTACAGAGAGTTACTCCATGAACACTGAAGCTTTCTTT
-	TRBV29-1	TRBJ1-1	once	CSVPTDKNTEAFF	TGCAGCGTCCCAACCGACAAGAACACTGAAGCTTTCTTT
TRBD2	TRBV7-8	TRBJ2-3	-	CASSPGEGRRTDTQYF	TGTGCCAGCAGTCCTGGGGAGGGCCGGCGCACAGATACGCAGTATTTT
TRBD2	TRBV28	TRBJ2-7	-	CASRRLAGPGYEQYF	TGTGCCAGCAGGAGACTAGCGGGTCCAGGTTACGAGCAGTACTTC
TRBD1	TRBV30	TRBJ2-5	-	CAWSTGVQETQYF	TGTGCCTGGTCGACAGGGGTTCAAGAGACCCAGTACTTC
-	TRBV12-3/TRBV12-4	TRBJ1-2	-	CASSPTGFDGYTF	TGTGCCAGCAGTCCTACAGGGTTCGACGGCTACACCTTC
TRBD1	TRBV9	TRBJ1-1	-	CASSAQGRTEAFF	TGTGCCAGCAGCGCACAGGGGCGCACTGAAGCTTTCTTT
-	TRBV19	TRBJ1-2	-	CASSPVAGNYGYTF	TGTGCCAGTAGCCCGGTAGCGGGTAACTATGGCTACACCTTC
-	TRBV6-2/TRBV6-3	TRBJ2-2	-	CASSYRWSSTGELFF	TGTGCCAGCAGTTACCGTTGGAGTAGCACCGGGGAGCTGTTTTTT
TRBD1	TRBV7-2	TRBJ1-3	-	CASSLGGGNLVNTIYF	TGTGCCAGCAGCTTAGGAGGGGGCAATCTAGTAAACACCATATATTTT
-	TRBV7-9	TRBJ2-2	-	CASSPTSSPTGELFF	TGTGCCAGCAGCCCGACTAGTAGTCCCACCGGGGAGCTGTTTTTT
TRBD1	TRBV18	TRBJ1-1	-	CASSLGGQSGVWNTEAFF	TGTGCCAGCTCACTGGGGGGACAGTCAGGGGTTTGGAACACTGAAGCTTTCTTT
-	TRBV5-4	TRBJ2-7	-	CASSPRGDKTGEQYF	TGTGCCAGCAGCCCGCGAGGCGATAAAACCGGCGAGCAGTACTTC
-	TRBV4-1	TRBJ1-2	-	CASSQELVQGPRGGYTF	TGCGCCAGCAGCCAAGAGCTTGTCCAGGGGCCAAGAGGTGGCTACACCTTC
TRBD1	TRBV6-5	TRBJ2-1	-	CASSLQGADEQFF	TGTGCCAGCAGCCTACAGGGGGCTGATGAGCAGTTCTTC
-	TRBV28	TRBJ1-4	-	CASSNRDSYRNEKLFF	TGTGCCAGCAGTAACCGGGACTCATATAGAAATGAAAAACTGTTTTTT
TRBD1	TRBV7-9	TRBJ2-7	few	CASRQGAVNEQYF	TGTGCCAGTCGACAGGGGGCTGTAAACGAGCAGTACTTC
TRBD2	TRBV19	TRBJ2-7	few	CASSTSGNYEQYF	TGTGCCAGTAGTACTAGCGGCAACTACGAGCAGTACTTC
-	TRBV27	TRBJ1-1	-	CASTPRAGGTEAFF	TGTGCCAGCACCCCAAGGGCGGGTGGCACTGAAGCTTTCTTT
-	TRBV28	TRBJ1-6	few	CASSLAGNNSPLHF	TGTGCCAGCAGTTTAGCGGGTAACAATTCACCCCTCCACTTT
-	TRBV19	TRBJ2-7	few	CASSIKAVVDEQYF	TGTGCCAGTAGTATTAAAGCGGTAGTGGACGAGCAGTACTTC
TRBD2	TRBV4-3	TRBJ2-2	few	CASSPPGAGVEAGELFF	TGCGCCAGCAGCCCGCCGGGAGCGGGAGTCGAGGCCGGGGAGCTGTTTTTT
-	TRBV28	TRBJ2-7	-	CASSSPVLLTYEQYF	TGTGCCAGCAGTTCCCCCGTATTACTGACCTACGAGCAGTACTTC
-	TRBV5-1	TRBJ2-1	-	CASSLAGGLGEQFF	TGCGCCAGCAGCTTGGCAGGGGGGTTGGGTGAGCAGTTCTTC
TRBD1	TRBV15	TRBJ2-1	-	CATSRGGGGFNEQFF	TGTGCCACCAGCAGAGGAGGGGGCGGTTTCAATGAGCAGTTCTTC
TRBD1	TRBV6-1	TRBJ1-2	-	CASSETFGQVNYGYTF	TGTGCCAGCAGTGAGACCTTTGGACAGGTTAACTATGGCTACACCTTC
-	TRBV5-1	TRBJ2-2	-	CASSLDEPGELFF	TGCGCCAGCAGCTTGGACGAGCCCGGGGAGCTGTTTTTT
TRBD1	TRBV9	TRBJ2-7	-	CASSPPGTGRFEQYF	TGTGCCAGCAGCCCGCCTGGGACAGGGAGATTCGAGCAGTACTTC
TRBD2	TRBV10-3	TRBJ2-1	-	CAISESTTSGSYNEQFF	TGTGCCATCAGTGAGTCGACGACTAGCGGGAGCTACAATGAGCAGTTCTTC
-	TRBV12-3/TRBV12-4	TRBJ2-5	-	CASSPPRETQYF	TGTGCCAGCAGTCCTCCCCGAGAGACCCAGTACTTC
-	TRBV7-3	TRBJ2-2	-	CASSWNGGNVPGELFF	TGTGCCAGCAGCTGGAACGGCGGGAATGTCCCCGGGGAGCTGTTTTTT
TRBD2	TRBV9	TRBJ2-1	-	CASSATSASSYNEQFF	TGTGCCAGCAGCGCGACTAGCGCGTCCTCCTACAATGAGCAGTTCTTC
-	TRBV6-4	TRBJ1-1	-	CASSPGKNTEAFF	TGTGCCAGCAGCCCAGGAAAGAACACTGAAGCTTTCTTT
TRBD2	TRBV2	TRBJ2-5	-	CASRVGTSSQETQYF	TGTGCCAGCAGGGTCGGGACTAGCTCCCAAGAGACCCAGTACTTC
-	TRBV11-1	TRBJ1-1	-	CASSLSRNTEAFF	TGTGCCAGCAGCTTGTCCAGGAACACTGAAGCTTTCTTT
TRBD1	TRBV28	TRBJ1-2	once	CASSLRQGTYGYTF	TGTGCCAGCAGTTTACGACAGGGGACCTATGGCTACACCTTC
TRBD1	TRBV10-3	TRBJ1-2	-	CAIRGQGNYGYTF	TGTGCCATCAGGGGACAGGGGAACTATGGCTACACCTTC
TRBD1	TRBV10-3	TRBJ1-5	-	CAISERQGKAQHF	TGTGCCATCAGTGAGCGACAGGGGAAGGCCCAGCATTTT
-	TRBV6-1	TRBJ2-7	-	CASRESVTLFYSYEQYF	TGTGCCAGCAGAGAAAGCGTCACTCTCTTTTACTCCTACGAGCAGTACTTC
TRBD1	TRBV10-3	TRBJ2-7	-	CATRQGPYEQYF	TGTGCCACAAGACAGGGCCCCTACGAGCAGTACTTC
-	TRBV3-1/TRBV3-2	TRBJ1-3	-	CASSQASVSSGNTIYF	TGTGCCAGCAGCCAAGCGTCAGTCAGCTCTGGAAACACCATATATTTT
TRBD1	TRBV4-1	TRBJ1-2	-	CASSQGRGQGYGYTF	TGCGCCAGCAGCCAAGGCAGGGGGCAAGGGTATGGCTACACCTTC
-	TRBV5-4	TRBJ1-2	-	CASSAGGGPARYGYTF	TGTGCCAGCAGCGCGGGGGGGGGACCAGCTAGGTATGGCTACACCTTC